This TCR beta chain was profiled in a study of CD8 T cells in Susac syndrome. Reverse transcription of roughly 0.5 to 1 ug RNA used random hexamers. TCRdb re-called the immunoSEQ multiplex PCR reads through MiXCR, storing one row per CDR3 protein. The sample holds about 190,000 distinct CDR3 sequences, around 95% seen once. TCR beta was sequenced from blood CD8+ and CD4+ T cells. It was negative isolation that provided the CD8+ and CD4+ T cells, whereas TEMRA cells were enriched by FACS. The TCR comes from a human donor in good health. Sequencing used CD4+ T cells from PBMCs.

In nucleotides, the CDR3 is TGTGCCAGCAGCCCCCCCCGGGGGACCCAGTACTTC. Protein: CASSPPRGTQYF. The chain uses TRBV7-9 and TRBJ2-5; D may be TRBD2 (5 bases). CDR1 and CDR2 from the germline V gene are SEHNR and FQNEAQ (reference sequence). The CDR3 has 12 residues. The V and J ends lost 5 bases and 7 bases respectively, with 11 bases between them.